The source of this TCR beta chain is a study of control samples from healthy donors and cancer patients. Sequenced by immunoSEQ multiplex PCR; TCRdb stores in-frame clones only, minus some. The sample has about 150,000 clones; 94% are singletons. Losses at the gene ends were 1 base for V and 7 bases for J; bases not matched to a gene: 6. The V gene's germline CDR1 is LGHNT and CDR2 FRNRAP. CDR3 size: 15 residues. Source material: blood. This TCR derives from a middle-aged man in good health. The chain recombines TRBV12-5 with TRBJ1-1; 10 bases map to TRBD1. CDR3 protein: CASGLDRTGGIEAFF. In nucleotides, the CDR3 is TGTGCTAGTGGTTTGGATAGGACAGGGGGAATTGAAGCTTTCTTT.